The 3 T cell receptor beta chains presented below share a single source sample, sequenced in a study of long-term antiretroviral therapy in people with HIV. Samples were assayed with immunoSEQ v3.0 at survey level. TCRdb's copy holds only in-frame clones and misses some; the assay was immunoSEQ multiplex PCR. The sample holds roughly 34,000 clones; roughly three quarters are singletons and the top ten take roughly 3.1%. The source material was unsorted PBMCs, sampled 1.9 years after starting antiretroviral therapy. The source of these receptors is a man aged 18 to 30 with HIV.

As DNA, the CDR3 is TGCGCCAGCAGCCAAAGACCAGGGGACCCCTACGAGCAGTACGTC. It specifies CASSQRPGDPYEQYV. The chain couples TRBV4-1 to TRBJ2-7; D may be TRBD1 (6 bases). The CDR3 is made up of 15 amino acids. CDR1 MGHRA and CDR2 YSYEKL come from the germline V gene. V was pared by 2 bases and J by 2 bases, with 13 bases between.

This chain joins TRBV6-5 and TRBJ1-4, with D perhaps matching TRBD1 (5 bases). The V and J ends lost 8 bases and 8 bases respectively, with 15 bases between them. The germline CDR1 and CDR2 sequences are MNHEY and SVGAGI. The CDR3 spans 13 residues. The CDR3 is CASRGTHKEKLFF. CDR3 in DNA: TGTGCCAGCCGAGGGACCCACAAGGAAAAACTGTTTTTT.

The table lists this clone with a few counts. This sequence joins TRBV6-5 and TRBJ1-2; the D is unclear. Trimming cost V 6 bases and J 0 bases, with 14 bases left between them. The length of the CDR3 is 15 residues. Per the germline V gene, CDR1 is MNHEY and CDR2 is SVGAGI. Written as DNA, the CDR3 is TGTGCCAGCAGCCGCATGGCCCGGGCTAACTATGGCTACACCTTC. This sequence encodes CASSRMARANYGYTF.